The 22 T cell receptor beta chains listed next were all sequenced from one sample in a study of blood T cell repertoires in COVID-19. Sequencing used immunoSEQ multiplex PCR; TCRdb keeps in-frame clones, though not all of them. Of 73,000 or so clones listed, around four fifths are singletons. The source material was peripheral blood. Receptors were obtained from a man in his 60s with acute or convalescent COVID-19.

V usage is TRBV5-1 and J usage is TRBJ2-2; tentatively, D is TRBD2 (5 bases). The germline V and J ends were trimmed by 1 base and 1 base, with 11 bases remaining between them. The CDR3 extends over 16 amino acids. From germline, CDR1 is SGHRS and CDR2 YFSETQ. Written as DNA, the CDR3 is TGCGCCAGCAGCTTGACTGGCGCGGGGAACACCGGGGAGCTGTTTTTT. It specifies CASSLTGAGNTGELFF. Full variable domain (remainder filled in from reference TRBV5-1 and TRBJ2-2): KAGVTQTPRYLIKTRGQQVTLSCSPISGHRSVSWYQQTPGQGLQFLFEYFSETQRNKGNFPGRFSGRQFSNSRSEMNVSTLELGDSALYLCASSLTGAGNTGELFFGEGSRLTVL.

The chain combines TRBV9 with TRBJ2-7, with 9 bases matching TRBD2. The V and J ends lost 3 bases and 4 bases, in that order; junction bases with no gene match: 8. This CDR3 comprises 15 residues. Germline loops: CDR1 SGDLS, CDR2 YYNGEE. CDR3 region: CASSEGAGGEYEQYF. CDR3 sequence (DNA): TGTGCCAGCAGCGAGGGGGCGGGAGGGGAGTACGAGCAGTACTTC.

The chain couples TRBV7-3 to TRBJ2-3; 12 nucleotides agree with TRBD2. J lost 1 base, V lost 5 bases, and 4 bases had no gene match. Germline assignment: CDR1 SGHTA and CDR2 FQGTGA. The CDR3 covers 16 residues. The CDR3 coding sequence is TGTGCCAGCAGCCAATGGACTAGCGGGGGCACAGATACGCAGTATTTT. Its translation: CASSQWTSGGTDTQYF.

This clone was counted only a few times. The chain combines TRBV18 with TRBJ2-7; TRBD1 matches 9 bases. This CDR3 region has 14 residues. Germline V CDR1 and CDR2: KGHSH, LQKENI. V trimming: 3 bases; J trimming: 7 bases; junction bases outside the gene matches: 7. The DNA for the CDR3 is TGTGCCAGCTCACCGGGGACAGGGTCTCGGGAGCAGTACTTC. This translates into CASSPGTGSREQYF.

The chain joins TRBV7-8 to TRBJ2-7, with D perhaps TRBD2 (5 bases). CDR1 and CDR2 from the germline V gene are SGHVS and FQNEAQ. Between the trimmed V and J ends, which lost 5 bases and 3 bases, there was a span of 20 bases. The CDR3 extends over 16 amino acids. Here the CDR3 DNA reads TGTGCCAGCAGCCCCCCAAAGCGGCAAATAGACTACGAGCAGTACTTC. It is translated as CASSPPKRQIDYEQYF.

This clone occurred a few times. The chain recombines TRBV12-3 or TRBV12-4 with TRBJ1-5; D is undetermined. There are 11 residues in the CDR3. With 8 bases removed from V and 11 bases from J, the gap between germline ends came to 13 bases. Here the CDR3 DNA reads TGTGCCAGCGGAAAGTTGCGGGCCCAGCATTTT. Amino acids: CASGKLRAQHF.

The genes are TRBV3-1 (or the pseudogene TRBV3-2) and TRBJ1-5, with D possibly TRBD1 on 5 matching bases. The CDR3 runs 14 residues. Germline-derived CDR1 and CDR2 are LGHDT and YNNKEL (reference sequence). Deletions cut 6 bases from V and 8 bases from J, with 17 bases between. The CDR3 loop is CASSPVTALEPQHF. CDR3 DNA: TGTGCCAGCAGTCCAGTGACAGCGCTGGAGCCCCAGCATTTT.

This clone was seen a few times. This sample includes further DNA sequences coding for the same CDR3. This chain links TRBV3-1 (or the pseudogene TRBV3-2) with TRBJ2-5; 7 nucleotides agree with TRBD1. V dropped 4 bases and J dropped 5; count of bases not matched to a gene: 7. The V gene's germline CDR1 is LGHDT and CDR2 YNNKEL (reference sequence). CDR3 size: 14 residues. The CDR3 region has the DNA TGTGCCAGCAGCCCACCCGGGACAGCGGAGACCCAGTACTTC. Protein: CASSPPGTAETQYF.

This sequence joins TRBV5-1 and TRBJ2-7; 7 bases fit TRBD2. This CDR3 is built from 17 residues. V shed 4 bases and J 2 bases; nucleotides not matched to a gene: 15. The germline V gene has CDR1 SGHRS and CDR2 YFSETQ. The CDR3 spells CASSPRPFGRPTYEQYF. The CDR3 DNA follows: TGCGCCAGCAGCCCACGCCCTTTCGGGAGGCCCACCTACGAGCAGTACTTC.

CDR3 in DNA: TGTGCCAGCTCTCGGGACATCAGCACAGATACGCAGTATTTT. Its protein product is CASSRDISTDTQYF. V is TRBV7-9 and J is TRBJ2-3; a weak D match, TRBD1 (6 bases). The V and J ends lost 8 bases and 0 bases respectively, with 12 bases between them. Looked up from germline, CDR1 is SEHNR and CDR2 is FQNEAQ (reference sequence). This CDR3 comprises 14 residues.

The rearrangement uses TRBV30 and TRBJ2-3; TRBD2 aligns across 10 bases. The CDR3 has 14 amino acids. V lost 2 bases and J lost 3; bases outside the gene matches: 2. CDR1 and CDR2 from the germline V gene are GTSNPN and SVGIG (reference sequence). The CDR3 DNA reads TGTGCCTGGAGTTCACTAGCGGGAACAGATACGCAGTATTTT. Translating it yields CAWSSLAGTDTQYF.

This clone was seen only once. The DNA for the CDR3 is TGTGCCAGCAGCTCTGGGGGGGGGACGGCGCAGTATTTT. Its protein is CASSSGGGTAQYF. J is TRBJ2-3 and V is TRBV7-9; 7 positions match TRBD2. Trimming removed 4 bases from V and 10 bases from J; junction bases left unmatched: 8. Per germline, CDR1 SEHNR and CDR2 FQNEAQ (reference sequence). This CDR3 region has 13 residues.

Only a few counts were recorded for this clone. CDR3: CASSSGTGEQYV. The CDR3, as DNA: TGCGCCAGCAGCTCCGGGACAGGCGAGCAGTACGTC. The chain recombines TRBV5-1 with TRBJ2-7; 8 positions agree with TRBD1. CDR3 length: 12 amino acids. Germline trimming cut 3 bases from V and 6 bases from J; bases unmatched to any gene: 2. Germline assignment: CDR1 SGHRS and CDR2 YFSETQ.

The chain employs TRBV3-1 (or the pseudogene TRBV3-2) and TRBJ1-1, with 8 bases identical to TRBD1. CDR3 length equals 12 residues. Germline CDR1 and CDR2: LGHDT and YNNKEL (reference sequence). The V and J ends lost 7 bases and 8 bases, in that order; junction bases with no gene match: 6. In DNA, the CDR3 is TGTGCCAGCAACACAGGACAGGGCGAAGCTTTCTTT. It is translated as CASNTGQGEAFF.

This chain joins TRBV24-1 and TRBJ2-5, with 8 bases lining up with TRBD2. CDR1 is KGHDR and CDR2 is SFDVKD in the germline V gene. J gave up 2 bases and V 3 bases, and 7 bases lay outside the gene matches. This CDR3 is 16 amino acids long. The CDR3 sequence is CATSDRGGTVQETQYF. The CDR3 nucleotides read TGTGCCACCAGTGATCGGGGGGGCACAGTGCAAGAGACCCAGTACTTC.

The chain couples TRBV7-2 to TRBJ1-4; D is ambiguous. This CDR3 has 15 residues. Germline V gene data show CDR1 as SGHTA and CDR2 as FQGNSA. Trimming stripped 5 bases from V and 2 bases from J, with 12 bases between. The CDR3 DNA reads TGTGCCAGCAGCCCGAATGGGCTGACTAATGAAAAACTGTTTTTT. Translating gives CASSPNGLTNEKLFF.

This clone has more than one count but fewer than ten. CDR3 loop: CASSLISLGNEQFF. The CDR3 DNA is TGTGCCAGCAGCTTAATAAGTCTCGGCAATGAGCAGTTCTTC. This chain uses TRBV7-3 with TRBJ2-1; D is unresolved. The CDR3 length is 14 residues. CDR1 and CDR2 from the germline V gene are SGHTA and FQGTGA. V lost 1 base and J 6 bases, leaving 10 bases between the germline ends. The full variable domain, its missing parts supplied by reference TRBV7-3 and TRBJ2-1, is GAGVSQTPSNKVTEKGKYVELRCDPISGHTALYWYRQSLGQGPEFLIYFQGTGAADDSGLPNDRFFAVRPEGSVSTLKIQRTERGDSAVYLCASSLISLGNEQFFGPGTRLTVL.

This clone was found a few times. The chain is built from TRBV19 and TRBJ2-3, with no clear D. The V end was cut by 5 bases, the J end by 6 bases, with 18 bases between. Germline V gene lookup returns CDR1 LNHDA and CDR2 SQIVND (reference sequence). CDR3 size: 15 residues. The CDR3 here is CASSDIDGDGDTQYF. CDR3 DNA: TGTGCCAGTAGTGACATCGACGGTGATGGGGATACGCAGTATTTT.

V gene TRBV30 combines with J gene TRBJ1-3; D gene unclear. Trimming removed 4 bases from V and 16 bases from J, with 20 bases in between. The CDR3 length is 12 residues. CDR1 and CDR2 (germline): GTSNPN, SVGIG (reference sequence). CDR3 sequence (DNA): TGTGCCTGGACCTCTCCCGGTGTAACTCCCTATTTT. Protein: CAWTSPGVTPYF. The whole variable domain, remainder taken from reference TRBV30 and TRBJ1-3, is SQTIHQWPATLVQPVGSPLSLECTVEGTSNPNLYWYRQAAGRGLQLLFYSVGIGQISSEVPQNLSASRPQDRQFILSSKKLLLSDSGFYLCAWTSPGVTPYFGEGSWLTVV.

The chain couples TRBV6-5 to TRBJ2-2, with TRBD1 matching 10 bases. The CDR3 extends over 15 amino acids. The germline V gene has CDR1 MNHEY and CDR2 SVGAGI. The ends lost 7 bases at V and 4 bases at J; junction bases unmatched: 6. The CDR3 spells CASTRDRGLTGELFF. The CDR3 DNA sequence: TGTGCCAGCACCCGGGACAGGGGACTCACCGGGGAGCTGTTTTTT.

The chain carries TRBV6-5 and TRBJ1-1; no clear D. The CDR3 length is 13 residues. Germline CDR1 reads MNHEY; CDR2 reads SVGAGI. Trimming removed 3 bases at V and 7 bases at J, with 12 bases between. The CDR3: CASSYSGAGEAFF. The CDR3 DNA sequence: TGTGCCAGCAGTTATAGTGGTGCCGGTGAAGCTTTCTTT.

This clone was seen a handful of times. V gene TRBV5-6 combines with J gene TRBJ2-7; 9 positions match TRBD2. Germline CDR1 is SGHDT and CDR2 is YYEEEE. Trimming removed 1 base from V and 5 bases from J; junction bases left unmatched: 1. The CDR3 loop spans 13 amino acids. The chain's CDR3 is CASSLWTSDEQYF. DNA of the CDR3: TGTGCCAGCAGCTTGTGGACTAGCGACGAGCAGTACTTC.